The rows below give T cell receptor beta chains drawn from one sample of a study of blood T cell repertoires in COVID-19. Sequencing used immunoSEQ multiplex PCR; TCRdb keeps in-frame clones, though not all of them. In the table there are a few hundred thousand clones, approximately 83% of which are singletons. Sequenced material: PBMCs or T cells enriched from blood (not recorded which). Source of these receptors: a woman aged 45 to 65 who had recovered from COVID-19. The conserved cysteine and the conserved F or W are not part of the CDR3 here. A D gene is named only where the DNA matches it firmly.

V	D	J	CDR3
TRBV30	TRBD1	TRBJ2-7	AWNRKGQGADEQY
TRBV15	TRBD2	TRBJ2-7	ATSRGGSGRGDEQY
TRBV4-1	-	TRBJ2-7	ASSQERLGAYEQY
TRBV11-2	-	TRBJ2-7	ASRYAGATRSYEQY
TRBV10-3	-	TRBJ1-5	AISSGSNQPQH
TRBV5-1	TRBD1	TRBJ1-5	ASSWTGGNQPQH
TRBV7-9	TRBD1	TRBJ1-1	ASSGQGASTEAF
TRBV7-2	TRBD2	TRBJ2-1	ASSPELAGNEQF
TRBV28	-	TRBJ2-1	ASSQGRPNEQF
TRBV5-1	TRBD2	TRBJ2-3	ASSFSPGLASDTQY
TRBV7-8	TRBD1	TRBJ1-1	ASSLNDRVNTEAF
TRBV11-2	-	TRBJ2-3	ASSLGRRVSESDTQY
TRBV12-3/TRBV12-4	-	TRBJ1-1	ASSLAGGTEAF
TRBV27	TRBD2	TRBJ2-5	ASSLFYSREGGETQY
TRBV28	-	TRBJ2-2	ASESSVLLGFTGELF
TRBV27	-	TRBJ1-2	ASSLSGAQGYT
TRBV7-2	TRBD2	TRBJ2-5	ASSSQGGVGETQY
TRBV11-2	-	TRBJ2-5	ASSLSRTDQETQY
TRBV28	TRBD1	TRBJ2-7	ASRPPGTGGWEQY
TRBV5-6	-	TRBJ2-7	ASSQTGAAKYEQY
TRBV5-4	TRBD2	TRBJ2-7	ASSLMQGSGRYSYEQY
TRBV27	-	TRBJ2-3	ASSPNRLLTDTQY
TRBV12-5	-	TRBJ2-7	ASGRDGPYEQY
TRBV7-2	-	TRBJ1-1	ASSLGEHRNTEAF
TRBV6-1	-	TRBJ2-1	ASSDGTGGTYNEQF
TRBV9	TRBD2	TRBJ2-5	ASSLRLAGGQETQY
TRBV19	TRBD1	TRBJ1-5	ASRAGQVFGQPQH
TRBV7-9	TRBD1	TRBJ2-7	ASSLVTGAYEQY